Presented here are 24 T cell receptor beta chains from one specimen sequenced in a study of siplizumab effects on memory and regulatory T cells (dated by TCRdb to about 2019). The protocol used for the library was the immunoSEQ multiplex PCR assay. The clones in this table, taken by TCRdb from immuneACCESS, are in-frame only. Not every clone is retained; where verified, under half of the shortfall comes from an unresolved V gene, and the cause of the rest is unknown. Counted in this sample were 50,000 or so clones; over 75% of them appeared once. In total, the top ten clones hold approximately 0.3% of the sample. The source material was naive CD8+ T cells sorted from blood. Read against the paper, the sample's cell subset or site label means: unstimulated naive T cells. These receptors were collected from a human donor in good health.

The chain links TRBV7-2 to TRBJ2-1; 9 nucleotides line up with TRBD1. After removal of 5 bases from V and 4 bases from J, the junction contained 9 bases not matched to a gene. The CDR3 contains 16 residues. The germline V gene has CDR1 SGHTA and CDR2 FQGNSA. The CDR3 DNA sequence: TGTGCCAGCAGCCCGTGGACAGGGGATTTATACAATGAGCAGTTCTTC. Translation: CASSPWTGDLYNEQFF.

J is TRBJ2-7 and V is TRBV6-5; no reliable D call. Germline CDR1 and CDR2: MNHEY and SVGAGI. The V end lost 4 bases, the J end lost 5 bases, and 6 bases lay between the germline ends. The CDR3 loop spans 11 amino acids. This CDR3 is CASSSFDEQYF. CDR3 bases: TGTGCCAGCAGTTCATTTGACGAGCAGTACTTC.

The CDR3 DNA reads as TGTGCCAGTTCTTTAGCGGGAGCAGGCGAGCAGTACTTC. Translating gives CASSLAGAGEQYF. The rearrangement joins TRBV27 to TRBJ2-7; 9 bases are shared with TRBD2. Germline loops: CDR1 MNHEY, CDR2 SMNVEV (reference sequence). V lost 9 bases to trimming and J lost 6 bases; unmatched junction nucleotides: 9. The CDR3 has 13 amino acids.

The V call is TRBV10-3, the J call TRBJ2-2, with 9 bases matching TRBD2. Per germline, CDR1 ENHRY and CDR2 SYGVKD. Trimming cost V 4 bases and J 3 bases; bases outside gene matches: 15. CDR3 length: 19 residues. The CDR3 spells CAISGGVRNTSGYTGELFF. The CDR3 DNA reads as TGTGCCATCAGTGGGGGGGTCCGTAATACTAGCGGGTACACCGGGGAGCTGTTTTTT.

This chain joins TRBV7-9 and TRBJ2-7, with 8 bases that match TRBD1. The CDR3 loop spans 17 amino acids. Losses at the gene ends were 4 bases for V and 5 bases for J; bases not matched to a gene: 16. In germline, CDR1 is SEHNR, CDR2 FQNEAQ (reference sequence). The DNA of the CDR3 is TGTGCCAGCAGCTCTATCATAGTGACAGGGGAGTATAACGAGCAGTACTTC. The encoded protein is CASSSIIVTGEYNEQYF.

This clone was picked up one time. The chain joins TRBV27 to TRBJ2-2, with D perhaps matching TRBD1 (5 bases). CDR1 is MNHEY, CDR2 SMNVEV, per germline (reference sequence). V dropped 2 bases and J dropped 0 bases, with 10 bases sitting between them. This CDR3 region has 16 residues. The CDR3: CASSLIDSANTGELFF. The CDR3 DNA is TGTGCCAGCAGTTTAATTGACAGCGCGAACACCGGGGAGCTGTTTTTT.

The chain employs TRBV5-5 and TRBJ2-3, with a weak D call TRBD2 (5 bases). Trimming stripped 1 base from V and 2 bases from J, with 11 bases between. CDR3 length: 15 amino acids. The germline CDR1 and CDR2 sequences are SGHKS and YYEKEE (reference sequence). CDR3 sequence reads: CASSLWTGLTDTQYF. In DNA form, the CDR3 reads TGTGCCAGCAGCTTGTGGACCGGACTCACAGATACGCAGTATTTT.

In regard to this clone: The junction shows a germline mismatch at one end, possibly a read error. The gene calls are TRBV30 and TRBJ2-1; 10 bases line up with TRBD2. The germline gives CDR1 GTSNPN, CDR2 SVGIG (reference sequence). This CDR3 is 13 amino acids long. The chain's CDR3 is CGWTSGLYNEQFF. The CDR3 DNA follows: TGTGGCTGGACTAGCGGACTATACAATGAGCAGTTCTTC.

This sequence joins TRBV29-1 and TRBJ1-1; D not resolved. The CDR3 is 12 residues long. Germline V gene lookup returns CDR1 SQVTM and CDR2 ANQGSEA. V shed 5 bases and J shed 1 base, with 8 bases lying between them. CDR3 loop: CSVSAGNTEAFF. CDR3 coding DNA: TGCAGCGTTTCGGCAGGGAACACTGAAGCTTTCTTT.

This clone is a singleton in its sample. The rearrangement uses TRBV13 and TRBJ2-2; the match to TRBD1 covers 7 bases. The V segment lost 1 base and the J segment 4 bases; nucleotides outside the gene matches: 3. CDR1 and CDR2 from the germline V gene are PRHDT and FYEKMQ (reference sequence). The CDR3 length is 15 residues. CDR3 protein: CASSLATGATGELFF. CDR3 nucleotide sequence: TGTGCCAGCAGCTTAGCCACAGGGGCCACCGGGGAGCTGTTTTTT.

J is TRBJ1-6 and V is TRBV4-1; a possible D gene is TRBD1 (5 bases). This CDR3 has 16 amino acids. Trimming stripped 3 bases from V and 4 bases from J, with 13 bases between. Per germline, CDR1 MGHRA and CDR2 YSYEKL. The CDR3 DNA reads TGCGCCAGCAGCCACCTCTTGGGGGATTATAATTCACCCCTCCACTTT. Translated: CASSHLLGDYNSPLHF.

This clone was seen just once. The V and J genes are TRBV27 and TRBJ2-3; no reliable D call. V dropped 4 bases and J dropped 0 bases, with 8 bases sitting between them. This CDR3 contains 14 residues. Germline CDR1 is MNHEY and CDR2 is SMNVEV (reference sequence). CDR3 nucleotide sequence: TGTGCCAGCAGTTCCCCTACTAGCACAGATACGCAGTATTTT. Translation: CASSSPTSTDTQYF.

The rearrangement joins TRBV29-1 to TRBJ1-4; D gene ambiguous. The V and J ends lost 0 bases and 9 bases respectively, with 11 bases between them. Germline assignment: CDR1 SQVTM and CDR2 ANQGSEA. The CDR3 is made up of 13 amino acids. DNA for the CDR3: TGCAGCGTTGAAGATGCAGGATCGAAAAAACTGTTTTTT. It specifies CSVEDAGSKKLFF.

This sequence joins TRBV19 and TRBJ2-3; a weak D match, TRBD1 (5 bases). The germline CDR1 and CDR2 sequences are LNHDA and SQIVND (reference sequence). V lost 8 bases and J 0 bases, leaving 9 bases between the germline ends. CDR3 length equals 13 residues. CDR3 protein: CASGQFSTDTQYF. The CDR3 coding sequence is TGTGCCAGTGGACAATTTAGCACAGATACGCAGTATTTT.

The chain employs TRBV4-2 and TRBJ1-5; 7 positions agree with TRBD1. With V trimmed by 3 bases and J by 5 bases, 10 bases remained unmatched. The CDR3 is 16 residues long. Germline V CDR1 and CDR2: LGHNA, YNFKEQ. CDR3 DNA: TGTGCCAGCAGCCACTCCTCACAGGGGCTAGATCAGCCCCAGCATTTT. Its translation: CASSHSSQGLDQPQHF.

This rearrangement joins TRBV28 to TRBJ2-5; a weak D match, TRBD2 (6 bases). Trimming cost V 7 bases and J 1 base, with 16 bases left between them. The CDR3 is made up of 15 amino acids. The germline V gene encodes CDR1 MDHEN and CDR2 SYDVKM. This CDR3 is CASTLGGLIQETQYF. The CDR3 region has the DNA TGTGCCAGCACCTTGGGGGGATTAATCCAAGAGACCCAGTACTTC.

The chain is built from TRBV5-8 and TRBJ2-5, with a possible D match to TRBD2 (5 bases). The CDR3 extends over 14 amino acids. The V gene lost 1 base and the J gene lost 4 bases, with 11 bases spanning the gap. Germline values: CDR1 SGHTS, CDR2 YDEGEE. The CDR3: CASSLRLGRETQYF. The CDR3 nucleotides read TGTGCCAGCAGCTTGAGGCTGGGGAGAGAGACCCAGTACTTC. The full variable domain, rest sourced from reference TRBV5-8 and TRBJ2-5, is EAGVTQSPTHLIKTRGQQATLRCSPISGHTSVYWYQQALGLGLQFLLWYDEGEERNRGNFPPRFSGRQFPNYSSELNVNALELEDSALYLCASSLRLGRETQYFGPGTRLLVL.

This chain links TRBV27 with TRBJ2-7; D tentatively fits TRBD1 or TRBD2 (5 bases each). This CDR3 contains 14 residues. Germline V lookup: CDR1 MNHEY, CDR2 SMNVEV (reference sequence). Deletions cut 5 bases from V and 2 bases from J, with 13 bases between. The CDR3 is CASSTWDRPYEQYF. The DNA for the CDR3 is TGTGCCAGCAGTACCTGGGACCGACCCTACGAGCAGTACTTC.

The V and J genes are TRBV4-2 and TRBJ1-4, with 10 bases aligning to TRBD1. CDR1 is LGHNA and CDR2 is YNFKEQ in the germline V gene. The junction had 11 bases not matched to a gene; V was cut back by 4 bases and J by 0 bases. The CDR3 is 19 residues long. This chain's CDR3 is CASSPQKGTGDATNEKLFF. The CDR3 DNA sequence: TGTGCCAGCAGCCCCCAAAAGGGGACAGGGGACGCAACTAATGAAAAACTGTTTTTT.

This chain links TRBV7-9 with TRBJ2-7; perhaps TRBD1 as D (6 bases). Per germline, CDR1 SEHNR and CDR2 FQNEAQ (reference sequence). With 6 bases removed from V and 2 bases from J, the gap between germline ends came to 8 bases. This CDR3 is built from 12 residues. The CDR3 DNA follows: TGTGCCAGCAGACAGGGTACCTACGAGCAGTACTTC. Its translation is CASRQGTYEQYF.

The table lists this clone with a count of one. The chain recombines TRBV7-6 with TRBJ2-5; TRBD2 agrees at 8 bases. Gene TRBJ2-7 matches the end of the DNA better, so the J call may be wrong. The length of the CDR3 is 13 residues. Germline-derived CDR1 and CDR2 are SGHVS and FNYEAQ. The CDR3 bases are TGTGCCAGCAGCTCGGGACTAGCCTACGAGCAGTACTTC. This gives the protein CASSSGLAYEQYF.

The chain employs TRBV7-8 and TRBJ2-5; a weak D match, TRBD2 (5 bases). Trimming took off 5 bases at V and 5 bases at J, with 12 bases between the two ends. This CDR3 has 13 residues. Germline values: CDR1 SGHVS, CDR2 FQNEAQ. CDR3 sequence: CASSPTSYETQYF. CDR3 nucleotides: TGTGCCAGCAGCCCTACTAGTTATGAGACCCAGTACTTC.

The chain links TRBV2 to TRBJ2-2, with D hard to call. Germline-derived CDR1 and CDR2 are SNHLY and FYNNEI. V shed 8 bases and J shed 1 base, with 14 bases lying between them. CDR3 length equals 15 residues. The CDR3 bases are TGTGCCAGCTGGCCAACGGCCAGGAACACCGGGGAGCTGTTTTTT. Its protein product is CASWPTARNTGELFF.

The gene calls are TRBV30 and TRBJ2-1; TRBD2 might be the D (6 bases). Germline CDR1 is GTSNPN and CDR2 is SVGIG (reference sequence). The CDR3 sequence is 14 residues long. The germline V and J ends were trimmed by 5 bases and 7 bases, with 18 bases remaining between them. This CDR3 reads CAWSRGAGPNEQFF. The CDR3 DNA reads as TGTGCCTGGTCCCGGGGAGCGGGCCCAAATGAGCAGTTCTTC.